This T cell receptor beta chain stems from a study of blood T cells in healthy people across ages. The use of a sample-barcoded 5' primer and a J-beta primer mix characterized a second PCR of roughly 6 to 11 cycles. One entry per CDR3 protein results from TCRdb running MiXCR on the 5' RACE reads. The sample records roughly 680,000 distinct CDR3 sequences, under 65% being singletons. Germline CDR1 and CDR2: SGHAT and FQNNGV. The V and J ends lost 5 bases and 7 bases, in that order; junction bases with no gene match: 8. The length of the CDR3 is 16 residues. In this sample, this clonotype turned up once.

Sequencing was done on a sample of blood. The TCR comes from a woman aged 80 or over in good health. This chain joins TRBV11-2 and TRBJ2-1; TRBD2 matches at 13 bases. The CDR3 nucleotides are TGTGCCAGCAGCACCGAGGGGGGACTAGCGGGGAATGAGCAGTTCTTC. This gives the protein CASSTEGGLAGNEQFF.